The subject of this entry is one TCR beta chain. As yet, its antigen is unknown. This record belongs to a study of T cell responses to AZD1222 COVID-19 vaccine. Study-wide points: Repertoire sampling happened only post peak T cell response. Donor demographics were predominantly white British with a female majority; clonal diversity may be underestimated.

Assay used: immunoSEQ multiplex PCR; TCRdb lists only in-frame clones, some missing. The table shows 65,000 to 85,000 clones, with roughly 88% occurring only once. Germline values: CDR1 SGHNT, CDR2 YYREEE (reference sequence). The V and J ends lost 5 bases and 6 bases respectively, with 15 bases between them. The CDR3 runs 14 residues. The chain joins TRBV5-4 to TRBJ2-1; D might be TRBD2 (7 bases). The sequence came from an adult in good health. This sample comprised peripheral blood, obtained on day 0 of AZD1222 vaccination. Here the CDR3 reads CASSSSRGANEQFF. DNA for the CDR3: TGTGCCAGCAGTTCATCCCGGGGGGCCAATGAGCAGTTCTTC.